The source of this T cell receptor (beta chain) is a study of cytomegalovirus exposure and HLA in healthy donors (dated by TCRdb to about 2017). A note on the overall study: In an earlier analysis of some 550 of the donors, 250 to 350 Gb of sequence data and about 110 million unique TCR beta sequences from roughly 200 million T cells were reported. An early release covering around 630 HLA-typed donors comprised approximately 300 gigabases of sequencing data and approximately 85 million unique TCR sequences. Of the approximately 400 genotyped donors, 80% to 90% were placed in the genetic ancestry cluster associated with self-reported Caucasian donors. The study aimed to test whether cataloging public T cell receptors could reveal signatures of past pathogen exposure. Using immunosequencing, the study profiled T cell repertoires from 500 to 800 subjects and related those repertoires to cytomegalovirus serostatus. In addition to the first cohort of hundreds of subjects, a separate validation cohort of about 120 different subjects was used. High-throughput TCR immunosequencing, statistical association of individual TCRs with disease status, and machine learning were combined to predict cytomegalovirus infection status. To study patterns of TCR occurrence, a later analysis re-analyzed previously published TCR beta repertoires from several hundred donors and added high-resolution HLA genotyping. The later analysis used no new phenotypic data to find candidate immune exposures, relying instead on TCR beta sequences and their occurrence across donors. In an earlier analysis of more than 550 of the donors, high-throughput TCR beta sequencing was used to judge whether each TCR beta V gene segment behaved as functional or pseudogenic. Donor age, sex, ethnicity and CMV serostatus were compiled alongside the repertoire data. A later genetic analysis took genome-wide SNP genotypes for about 60% of the roughly 670 donors and used that subset as a discovery cohort. Every discovery cohort repertoire had been produced on one sequencing platform. HLA typing included class I and class II loci at four-digit resolution. Typing coverage differed by locus: A, B, C, DRB1 and DQB1 were typed in roughly 620-630 donors, DQA1 in about 510, DPA1 in 600 to 610, and DPB1 in just under 480. Roughly 5 DR-DQ haplotypes were treated as single units for association and clustering because of strong linkage in the cohort. Among 398 genotyped donors of the cohort, an average of around 250,000 unique TCR beta nucleotide sequences was sequenced per donor, of which about 20% were non-productive. Study-wide conclusions, independent of this receptor: In an earlier analysis of about 550 of the donors, most TCR beta V segments were observed in productive rearrangements about 87% or about 30% of the time, broadly matching IMGT annotations. It was suggested by the authors that the approach could potentially be generalized to other disease states and immunological phenotypes. According to a later genetic analysis, donors in an Asian-associated ancestry cluster had fewer N-insertions in productive TCRs than the roughly 660-donor mean. Because the 87-base-pair reads could not distinguish some IMGT-functional V segments, including TRBV6-2 and TRBV6-3, those segments were excluded. Cytomegalovirus status was reported to be diagnosed by the classifier with high specificity and sensitivity in both the original and validation cohorts. Several of the top co-occurrence clusters appeared to be linked to parvovirus B19, influenza, CMV and Epstein-Barr virus, according to a later analysis. According to a later analysis, TCR association rates differed among HLA loci, with DRB1 alleles showing the most associated TCRs and HLA-C alleles showing the fewest. A later genetic analysis associated a missense DCLRE1C variant with V-gene and J-gene trimming of TCR beta chains, and an independent cohort replicated the association. CMV serostatus was the only immune exposure information available for the cohort. Linkage disequilibrium might explain the correlated functional status among segregating V segments, but an unknown experimental factor could not be excluded. A further reported finding was that TCR beta sequences accurately predicted the HLA-A and HLA-B alleles for most subjects in the first cohort. In a later analysis, HLA-associated TCR beta chains showed more clonal expansion and lower generation probabilities than non-associated chains that were equally common. Because counts were too low, seventeen rarely observed V segments, including chromosome 9 orphons, were excluded from the earlier analysis of a few hundred of the donors. Because some donors lacked HLA typing at each locus, the association tests relied only on the typed subset. Sequencing depth was assumed to be roughly uniform across donors in the presence/absence analyses, though that assumption may not hold. The study gave a list of around 170 TCR beta chains associated with cytomegalovirus. A cluster of highly shared sequence variants was judged likely to represent a technical artifact of the sequencing pipeline. In this cohort, only TCR beta chains were sequenced, and detectable features were limited by the absence of alpha or paired-chain data. While some public TCRs were present in many individuals, most TCR sequences turned up only very rarely across donors. When HLA alleles, especially DR and DQ, strongly co-occurred, TCR associations were difficult to assign to individual alleles. At a false discovery rate of 0.05, a later analysis linked 16,951 TCR beta sequences to specific HLA alleles. According to a later analysis, most CMV-associated TCR beta chains appeared to be HLA-restricted, and the HLA associations seemed to be driven largely by CMV exposure. In vitro tests confirmed that a few of the cytomegalovirus-associated TCR beta chains recognize cytomegalovirus antigens.

In total, roughly 710 healthy bone marrow donors made up the cohort. Cohort members were all nominally healthy when sampled, although unrecorded immune exposures were likely present. The donor was CMV seropositive and belonged to the group of over 250 seropositive cohort members. Each donor provided a peripheral blood sample, and peripheral blood mononuclear cells were used for TCR beta sequencing. The Qiagen DNeasy Blood Extraction Kit was used to extract genomic DNA from the blood cell samples. Library preparation used the immunoSEQ multiplex PCR assay. For the multiplex PCR, a mixture combining 60 forward primers for TCR Vbeta segments and 13 reverse primers for TCR Jbeta segments was used. A multiplex PCR assay on genomic DNA amplified the CDR3 region of rearranged TCR beta genes. On the Illumina HiSeq System, the amplified TCR beta libraries were sequenced as 87-base-pair reads. The authors' pipeline ran thus. A later analysis tallied some 79 million unique TCR beta chains across the 666 repertoires, and around 12 million of those chains were shared by two or more donors. To remove PCR and sequencing errors, raw reads were error-corrected and collapsed into unique sequences using a nearest-neighbor algorithm that merged closely related sequences. To assign V, D and J gene segments, CDR3 sequences were aligned to IMGT reference sequences. For a sequence to be retained, at least a six-nucleotide match to both a V gene segment and a J gene segment was required. Rearrangements were classified as productive when the CDR3 lacked stop codons and remained in frame with V and J, and all other rearrangements were classified as non-productive. CDR3 was defined according to IMGT convention as the region running from the second conserved V-encoded cysteine to the conserved J-encoded phenylalanine. The earlier analysis of some 540 of the donors excluded any sequence lacking an unambiguous match to a single V gene segment. In an earlier analysis of 587 of the donors, a V segment was called functional when productive rearrangements were above 56.7%, and segregating when the standard deviation between donors exceeded 5%. A statistical classification framework was built for diagnosing cytomegalovirus status from the catalog of TCR beta chain sequences. V and J gene assignment, in a later analysis, came from comparing TCR nucleotide sequences with IMGT/GENE-DB human TR gene sequences. The TCRdist pipeline was used in a later analysis to assign CDR3 sequences and most-parsimonious VDJ recombination scenarios. A later analysis defined each TCR beta chain by its CDR3 amino acid sequence plus V-gene family, and excluded reads lacking a unique V-gene family. In a later analysis, approximately 640 highly shared, low-generation-probability nucleotide sequences were removed to address suspected cross-contamination and a sequencing artifact. In a later analysis, a clonal expansion index for each public chain was calculated from normalized within-repertoire ranks of inferred template counts. In a later analysis, generation probabilities were computed with a VDJ recombination model fitted to out-of-frame rearrangements, and the resulting probabilities were checked against IGoR. Hypergeometric tests were used in a later analysis to score TCR-TCR, TCR-HLA and TCR-CMV co-occurrence, with a repertoire-size bias correction applied to the TCR pairs. In a later analysis, false discovery rates were estimated by permuting HLA or CMV assignments 20 times. A later analysis grouped co-occurring TCRs with DBSCAN, adding TCRdist sequence similarity when clustering within HLA-allele-positive subsets. Co-occurrence clustering excluded repertoires with fewer than 30,000 or more than 120,000 public chains, plus five with anomalous nucleotide sharing. Held by TCRdb, this immuneACCESS table contains in-frame sequences only and omits some clones. Under half of the omission traces to an unresolved V gene where checked; the cause of the rest is unknown. V, J and clone size derive from that table, while D and trimming were established from the DNA sequence. Recorded for this sample are about 180,000 clones; about three quarters of them occurred a single time. Jointly, the top ten make up around 3.2% of the sample.

The junction shows trimming of 6 bases on V and 5 bases on J, and the gene matches do not reach 8 bases of it. Taken from cysteine to phenylalanine, the CDR3 has 16 residues. The entry retains the CDR3 DNA only, 48 bases that are in frame from base 1. CDR1 and CDR2, per the germline V gene, are SQVTM and ANQGSEA. On this clone itself: Its antigen has not been determined. It has no much larger one-base neighbor in the sample; base qualities were not kept.

The clonotype originates from a woman aged 45-59 years in good health and CMV-seropositive. The specimen was PBMCs. The chain employs TRBV29-1 and TRBJ2-1; TRBD2 aligns with 15 central bases. The CDR3 protein sequence reads: CSVARTSGGANNEQFF. The DNA reads TGCAGCGTCGCCCGGACTAGCGGGGGGGCGAACAATGAGCAGTTCTTC.